A selection of T cell receptor beta chains follows, all from one sample in a study of blood T cell repertoires in COVID-19. Produced via immunoSEQ multiplex PCR; TCRdb's table is partial and in-frame only. The data contain 250,000 or so clones, 82% of them singletons. The source material was peripheral blood. The source is a woman in her sixties or seventies with acute or convalescent COVID-19. The CDR3 runs from the conserved cysteine through the conserved F or W. Fields, in order: J gene, clone size, D gene, V gene, CDR3 protein, CDR3 DNA. A D gene is named only where the DNA matches it firmly. Part of the rows lack a size; the others show once, few, many or a class for expanded clones.

J: TRBJ1-2
size: NA
D: NA
V: TRBV19
CDR3: CASTGTGTTDYGYTF
DNA: TGTGCCAGTACCGGTACCGGGACAACCGACTATGGCTACACCTTC

J: TRBJ2-4
size: NA
D: NA
V: TRBV5-1
CDR3: CASSLEVGRNIQYF
DNA: TGCGCCAGCAGCTTGGAAGTAGGGAGAAACATTCAGTACTTC

J: TRBJ2-7
size: NA
D: NA
V: TRBV19
CDR3: CASSNRDYEQYF
DNA: TGTGCCAGTAGTAACAGGGACTACGAGCAGTACTTC

J: TRBJ1-2
size: NA
D: TRBD1
V: TRBV6-5
CDR3: CASRETGVDGYTF
DNA: TGTGCCAGCAGAGAGACAGGGGTGGATGGCTACACCTTC

J: TRBJ2-5
size: NA
D: TRBD1
V: TRBV4-3
CDR3: CASSQGAGGDGETQYF
DNA: TGCGCCAGCAGCCAAGGCGCAGGGGGAGACGGGGAGACCCAGTACTTC

J: TRBJ1-2
size: NA
D: NA
V: TRBV4-1
CDR3: CASSQDYPPRGYGYTF
DNA: TGCGCCAGCAGCCAAGATTACCCCCCGAGAGGCTATGGCTACACCTTC

J: TRBJ1-3
size: NA
D: NA
V: TRBV6-2/TRBV6-3
CDR3: CASSSDPAGNTIYF
DNA: TGTGCCAGCAGCAGCGACCCGGCTGGAAACACCATATATTTT

J: TRBJ1-1
size: NA
D: NA
V: TRBV2
CDR3: CASSGGGGTEAFF
DNA: TGTGCCAGCAGTGGAGGAGGAGGCACTGAAGCTTTCTTT

J: TRBJ1-6
size: NA
D: NA
V: TRBV6-5
CDR3: CASSYLQEGSPLHF
DNA: TGTGCCAGCAGTTACTTACAGGAGGGTTCACCCCTCCACTTT

J: TRBJ2-5
size: NA
D: TRBD2
V: TRBV3-1/TRBV3-2
CDR3: CASSQVKYSGRGGQETQYF
DNA: TGTGCCAGCAGCCAAGTAAAATATTCTGGGCGGGGGGGCCAAGAGACCCAGTACTTC

J: TRBJ2-5
size: NA
D: NA
V: TRBV24-1
CDR3: CATSDFPDIQETQYF
DNA: TGTGCCACCAGTGATTTCCCGGACATCCAAGAGACCCAGTACTTC

J: TRBJ1-1
size: NA
D: NA
V: TRBV6-5
CDR3: CASSYMAEREAFF
DNA: TGTGCCAGCAGTTACATGGCGGAGCGAGAAGCTTTCTTT

J: TRBJ1-4
size: NA
D: TRBD1
V: TRBV27
CDR3: CASPDEGQGKEKLFF
DNA: TGTGCCAGCCCCGATGAGGGACAGGGTAAAGAAAAACTGTTTTTT

J: TRBJ1-5
size: NA
D: TRBD1
V: TRBV2
CDR3: CASSPDRGNQPQHF
DNA: TGTGCCAGCAGCCCGGACAGGGGTAATCAGCCCCAGCATTTT

J: TRBJ2-3
size: NA
D: NA
V: TRBV7-9
CDR3: CASSPDSYSTDTQYF
DNA: TGTGCCAGCAGCCCCGACAGTTACAGCACAGATACGCAGTATTTT

J: TRBJ2-6
size: once
D: NA
V: TRBV4-2
CDR3: CASRPNGGSGANVLTF
DNA: TGTGCCAGCAGACCTAACGGGGGCTCTGGGGCCAACGTCCTGACTTTC

J: TRBJ2-1
size: NA
D: TRBD2
V: TRBV2
CDR3: CASSERGGGNEQFF
DNA: TGTGCCAGCAGTGAGCGGGGGGGCGGGAATGAGCAGTTCTTC

J: TRBJ1-3
size: once
D: NA
V: TRBV6-5
CDR3: CASTNGVNSGNTIYF
DNA: TGTGCCAGCACCAACGGAGTTAACTCTGGAAACACCATATATTTT

J: TRBJ2-3
size: NA
D: TRBD2
V: TRBV10-3
CDR3: CAISSTLAGTDTQYF
DNA: TGTGCCATCAGTAGTACACTAGCGGGCACAGATACGCAGTATTTT

J: TRBJ1-5
size: once
D: NA
V: TRBV19
CDR3: CASSMVVNEYQPQHF
DNA: TGTGCCAGTAGTATGGTGGTGAATGAGTATCAGCCCCAGCATTTT

J: TRBJ1-2
size: NA
D: TRBD1
V: TRBV29-1
CDR3: CSVARTGILNYGYTF
DNA: TGCAGCGTTGCTCGGACAGGGATCCTGAACTATGGCTACACCTTC

J: TRBJ2-3
size: few
D: NA
V: TRBV6-6
CDR3: CASRTFPDTQYF
DNA: TGTGCCAGCCGGACTTTTCCAGATACGCAGTATTTT

J: TRBJ2-1
size: NA
D: TRBD1
V: TRBV2
CDR3: CASIGTDTYNEQFF
DNA: TGTGCCAGCATCGGGACAGACACTTACAATGAGCAGTTCTTC

J: TRBJ1-2
size: many
D: TRBD1
V: TRBV27
CDR3: CASSRDRDYGYTF
DNA: TGTGCCAGCAGCCGCGACAGGGATTATGGCTACACCTTC

J: TRBJ1-1
size: NA
D: TRBD1
V: TRBV29-1
CDR3: CSVKHTGGTEAFF
DNA: TGCAGCGTGAAACACACAGGGGGGACTGAAGCTTTCTTT

J: TRBJ2-7
size: NA
D: NA
V: TRBV18
CDR3: CASSSDVPYEQYF
DNA: TGTGCCAGCTCTAGCGACGTTCCCTACGAGCAGTACTTC

J: TRBJ2-2
size: NA
D: NA
V: TRBV6-2/TRBV6-3
CDR3: CASSYFQGDPTGELFF
DNA: TGTGCCAGCAGTTACTTTCAGGGCGACCCCACCGGGGAGCTGTTTTTT

J: TRBJ1-5
size: NA
D: TRBD1
V: TRBV19
CDR3: CASRPTGGRQPQHF
DNA: TGTGCCAGTAGACCGACAGGGGGCAGACAGCCCCAGCATTTT

J: TRBJ2-5
size: NA
D: TRBD2
V: TRBV5-4
CDR3: CASSLGGGGPQETQYF
DNA: TGTGCCAGCAGCTTGGGCGGGGGGGGACCCCAAGAGACCCAGTACTTC

J: TRBJ2-2
size: NA
D: NA
V: TRBV5-6
CDR3: CASSDSGTLAGELFF
DNA: TGTGCCAGCAGCGACTCAGGGACACTTGCCGGGGAGCTGTTTTTT

J: TRBJ2-1
size: NA
D: NA
V: TRBV6-5
CDR3: CASRVQGPSNEQFF
DNA: TGTGCCAGCAGGGTACAGGGTCCCTCCAATGAGCAGTTCTTC

J: TRBJ2-1
size: NA
D: NA
V: TRBV6-2/TRBV6-3
CDR3: CASSRGSYNEQFF
DNA: TGTGCCAGCAGCCGCGGCTCCTACAATGAGCAGTTCTTC

J: TRBJ1-6
size: NA
D: TRBD1
V: TRBV7-2
CDR3: CASSLRQGNSPLHF
DNA: TGTGCCAGCAGCTTAAGACAGGGTAATTCACCCCTCCACTTT

J: TRBJ2-2
size: NA
D: TRBD2
V: TRBV4-2
CDR3: CASSHGLAGGNTGELFF
DNA: TGTGCCAGCAGCCACGGACTAGCGGGGGGGAACACCGGGGAGCTGTTTTTT

J: TRBJ1-1
size: NA
D: TRBD1
V: TRBV6-5
CDR3: CASKIGGWGTEAFF
DNA: TGTGCCAGCAAGATAGGGGGCTGGGGCACTGAAGCTTTCTTT

J: TRBJ2-7
size: NA
D: TRBD1
V: TRBV5-4
CDR3: CASSWQGAGEQYF
DNA: TGTGCCAGCAGCTGGCAGGGGGCTGGCGAGCAGTACTTC

J: TRBJ1-1
size: NA
D: TRBD1
V: TRBV15
CDR3: CATSREQGGGHTEAFF
DNA: TGTGCCACCAGCAGAGAACAGGGGGGAGGGCACACTGAAGCTTTCTTT

J: TRBJ1-4
size: once
D: TRBD1
V: TRBV4-1
CDR3: CASSHSGTDNEKLFF
DNA: TGCGCCAGCAGCCATTCCGGGACAGACAATGAAAAACTGTTTTTT

J: TRBJ1-6
size: NA
D: NA
V: TRBV18
CDR3: CASSLQFYSKENSPLHF
DNA: TGTGCCAGCTCACTCCAGTTCTATTCAAAGGAGAATTCACCCCTCCACTTT

J: TRBJ1-6
size: NA
D: NA
V: TRBV2
CDR3: CASSEGGGISPLHF
DNA: TGTGCCAGCAGTGAAGGGGGGGGGATTTCACCCCTCCACTTT